The TCR beta chain described here comes from a study of blood T cell repertoires in COVID-19 (dated by TCRdb to the early 2020s). Concerning the study at large: Samples covering the acute and convalescent phases of COVID-19 were provided by collaborators in the United States, Italy and Spain. The samples were drawn from the first 160 participants of the ongoing ImmuneRACE study and from 1,254 subjects provided by 6 global collaborators. Sample metadata almost always included a de-identified subject ID, COVID-19 status, age in years and sex. The material from the prospective study consisted of cDNA or gDNA derived from T cells, B-cell-depleted T cells, or PBMCs. A freely available public database, intended as a resource for researchers studying the immune response to SARS-CoV-2, is where the repertoires were released. The dataset comprised deeply sampled blood TCRbeta repertoires from subjects exposed to, actively infected with, or recovered from COVID-19. Where available, HLA class I and class II types were taken from metadata supplied by the sample provider and were not determined by assay-based typing.

Each collaborating institution followed its own protocols to collect whole blood in K2EDTA tubes. Collaborator samples were shipped for TCRbeta analysis as frozen whole blood, isolated PBMCs, or DNA extracted from either sample type. Including cysteine and phenylalanine, the CDR3 has 14 amino acids. Left in the record is the CDR3 DNA by itself, 42 bases read in frame from the first base. For CDR1 and CDR2, the germline V gene lists MGHRA and YSYEKL. The V end gives up 4 bases and the J end 3 bases, leaving 2 bases in the junction not matched to a gene. The immunoSEQ Assay, a bias-controlled multiplex PCR, was used to amplify TCRbeta CDR3 regions from genomic DNA. Concerning the study's data processing: The number of nucleated cells in each sample was estimated by amplification of reference gene primers within the assay. Sequence reads were collapsed and filtered to measure the absolute abundance of every unique TCRbeta CDR3 rearrangement. For each sample, productive Simpson clonality was calculated by taking the square root of Simpson's diversity index across productive rearrangements. Sourced from immuneACCESS, this table was stored by TCRdb with only in-frame sequences that have V and J called. A share of the clones is absent; for the studies checked, an unresolved V gene accounts for under half, and the remainder has no known explanation. V and J calls and clone size are given by that table; D and trimming were obtained from the DNA. Recorded for this sample are about 210,000 clones; 80% to 90% of them occurred a single time. The ten largest account for approximately 10% of the sample.

Concerning this clone: The target of this receptor is not known. Per-nucleotide qualities are absent, and no much larger clonotype sits a single base away.

On the study overall, not on this receptor specifically: The amount of clinical and demographic metadata varied by source and participant and was provided uncurated.

The rearrangement combines TRBV4-1 with TRBJ1-4; 7 bases in the junction line up with TRBD1. The sequencing sample was made of peripheral blood. This receptor was taken from a man over 45 with active or convalescent COVID-19. The nucleotides are TGCGCCAGCAGCCCGACAGGGCCTAATGAAAAACTGTTTTTT. It is translated as CASSPTGPNEKLFF.